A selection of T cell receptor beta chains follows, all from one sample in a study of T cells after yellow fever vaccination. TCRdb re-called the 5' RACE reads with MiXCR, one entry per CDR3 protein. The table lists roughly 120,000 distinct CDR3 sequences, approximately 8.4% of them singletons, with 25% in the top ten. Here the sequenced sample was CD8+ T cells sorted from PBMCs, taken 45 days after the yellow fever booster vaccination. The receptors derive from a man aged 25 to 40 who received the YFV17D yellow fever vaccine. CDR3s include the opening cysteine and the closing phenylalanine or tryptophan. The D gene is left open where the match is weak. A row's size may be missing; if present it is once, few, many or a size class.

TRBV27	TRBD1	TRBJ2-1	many	TGTGCCAGCAGTAGAGGGGGCCGAGTGGATGAGCAGTTCTTC	CASSRGGRVDEQFF
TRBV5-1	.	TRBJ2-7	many	TGCGCCAGCAGCGTCTCAGGGTTCACAGACTACGAGCAGTACTTC	CASSVSGFTDYEQYF
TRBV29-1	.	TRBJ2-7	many	TGCAGCGCCATAGGACAGACCTCCTACGAGCAGTACTTC	CSAIGQTSYEQYF
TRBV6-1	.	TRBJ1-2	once	TGTGCCAGCAACGATTTTCAGGCGGCAGTGGACTATGGCTACACCTTC	CASNDFQAAVDYGYTF
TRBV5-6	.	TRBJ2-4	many	TGTGCCAGCAGCTTGGATATTGCGGAGCAGGGGGCCAAAAACATTCAGTACTTC	CASSLDIAEQGAKNIQYF
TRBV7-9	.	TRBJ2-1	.	TGTGCCAGCAGCCTATTGGTGGATTCTTACAATGAGCAGTTCTTC	CASSLLVDSYNEQFF
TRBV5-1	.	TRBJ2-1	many	TGCGCCAGCAGCTTGGAAGGAATAGCAGGCTACAATGAGCAGTTCTTC	CASSLEGIAGYNEQFF
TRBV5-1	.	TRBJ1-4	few	TGCGCCAGCGGCGAACACGGACGAGGCGAAAAACTGTTTTTT	CASGEHGRGEKLFF
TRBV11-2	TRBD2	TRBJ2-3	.	TGTGCCAGCAGCTTAGATTTTGGGGGACCCGGGACTAGCGGGGAGGATGCCACAGATACGCAGTATTTT	CASSLDFGGPGTSGEDATDTQYF
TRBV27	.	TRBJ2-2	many	TGTGCCAGCAGTTTATCGAGGAACGGGGAGCTGTTTTTT	CASSLSRNGELFF
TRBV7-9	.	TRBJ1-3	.	TGTGCCAGCAGCTTCGTTACGGGGGACACCATATATTTT	CASSFVTGDTIYF
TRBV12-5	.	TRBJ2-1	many	TGTGCTAGTGGACCGGCGACTATCAATGAGCAGTTCTTC	CASGPATINEQFF
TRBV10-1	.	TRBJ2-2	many	TGCGCCAGCAGTGAGTCTGTTAGGACCATGAACACCGGGGAGCTGTTTTTT	CASSESVRTMNTGELFF
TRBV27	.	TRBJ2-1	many	TGTGCCAGCACCTCACGTCGGGACTACAATGAGCAGTTCTTC	CASTSRRDYNEQFF
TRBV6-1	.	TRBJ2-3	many	TGTGCCAGCAGTAAACCGACAGGAGGCCTCACAGATACGCAGTATTTT	CASSKPTGGLTDTQYF
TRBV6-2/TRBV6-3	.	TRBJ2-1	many	TGTGCCAGCAGTTACACCGGGCCCAATGAGCAGTTCTTC	CASSYTGPNEQFF
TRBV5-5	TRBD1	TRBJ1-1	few	TGTGCCAGCAGGACAGGGGGGAACACTGAAGCTTTCTTT	CASRTGGNTEAFF
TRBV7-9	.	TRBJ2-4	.	TGTGCCAGCAGCTTAGGCCTAAACATTCAGTACTTC	CASSLGLNIQYF
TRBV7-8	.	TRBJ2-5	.	TGTGCCAGCAGCGGTGAAGGGCAAGAGACCCAGTACTTC	CASSGEGQETQYF
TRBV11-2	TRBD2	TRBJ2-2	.	TGTGCCAGCAGCTTAGAGTGGGAGGGCCCATTCACCGGGGAGCTGTTTTTT	CASSLEWEGPFTGELFF
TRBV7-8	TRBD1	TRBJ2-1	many	TGTGCCAGCAGCGTAGTGCCCGGGACAGAGTACAATGAGCAGTTCTTC	CASSVVPGTEYNEQFF
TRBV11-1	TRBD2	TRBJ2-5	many	TGTGCCAGCAGCTTGCCCCTAGCGGCACTAAGGGAGACCCAGTACTTC	CASSLPLAALRETQYF
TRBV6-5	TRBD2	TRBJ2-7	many	TGTGCCAGCAGTTACGGGAGGGGCCCCCTCTACGAGCAGTACTTC	CASSYGRGPLYEQYF
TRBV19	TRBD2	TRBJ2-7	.	TGTGCCAGTAGTATCGGACTAGCGGGGAACTACGAGCAGTACTTC	CASSIGLAGNYEQYF
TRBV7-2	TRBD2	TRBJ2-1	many	TGTGCCAGCAGCTTAGTTGAGCGGGGCGAGCAGTTCTTC	CASSLVERGEQFF
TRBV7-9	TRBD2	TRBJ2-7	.	TGTGCCAGCAGCCAGGGACTAGCGGCCTATAGCTCCTACGAGCAGTACTTC	CASSQGLAAYSSYEQYF
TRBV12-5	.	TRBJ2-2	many	TGTGCTAGTGGTTTTGGAGCCGGGGAGCTGTTTTTT	CASGFGAGELFF
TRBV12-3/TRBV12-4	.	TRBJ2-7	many	TGTGCCAGCACCGTGACAGTGCACTCCTACGAGCAGTACTTC	CASTVTVHSYEQYF
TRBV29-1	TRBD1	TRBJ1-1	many	TGCAGCGTTGAAGGGGCAGGGGGGATCACTGAAGCTTTCTTT	CSVEGAGGITEAFF
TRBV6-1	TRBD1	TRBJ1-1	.	TGTGCCAGTAGAACAGGGGCCACTGAAGCTTTCTTT	CASRTGATEAFF
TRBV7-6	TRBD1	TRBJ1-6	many	TGTGCCAGCAGTATCCGGGACAGCAAGAATTCACCCCTCCACTTT	CASSIRDSKNSPLHF
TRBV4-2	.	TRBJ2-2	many	TGTGCCAGCAGCCCCGGGACGGGGAACACCGGGGAGCTGTTTTTT	CASSPGTGNTGELFF
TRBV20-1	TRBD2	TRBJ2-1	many	TGCAGTGCTGTACGACTAGCGGGAGTCGTCAATGAGCAGTTCTTC	CSAVRLAGVVNEQFF
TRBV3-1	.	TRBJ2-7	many	TGTGCCAGCAGCAATCCTACCGAAGCCAATAACTACGAGCAGTACTTC	CASSNPTEANNYEQYF
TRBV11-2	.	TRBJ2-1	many	TGTGCCAGCAGCTTAAGAGGCCAGCTTGAGCAGTTCTTC	CASSLRGQLEQFF
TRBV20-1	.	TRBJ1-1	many	TGCAGTGCTAGAGTATATACTGAAGCTTTCTTT	CSARVYTEAFF
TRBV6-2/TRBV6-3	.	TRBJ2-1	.	TGTGCCAGCGGCCTCGACGAAGGAGAGCAGTTCTTC	CASGLDEGEQFF
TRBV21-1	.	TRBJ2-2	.	TGTGCCACCGCCGGGTTCCTGTGTCAGGGAATCACCGGGGAGCTGTTTTTT	CATAGFLCQGITGELFF
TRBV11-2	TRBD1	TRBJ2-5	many	TGTGCCAGCAGCTTTACAGCAGGGGGCGCAGCTTCCGAGACCCAGTACTTC	CASSFTAGGAASETQYF
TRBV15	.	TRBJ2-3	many	TGTGCCACCAGCAGAGATGGACCGACGGCTAAAGGCACAGATACGCAGTATTTT	CATSRDGPTAKGTDTQYF
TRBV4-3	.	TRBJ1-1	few	TGCGCCAGCAGCCAAGATCCGTACGGAGGGCGAGCTTTCTTT	CASSQDPYGGRAFF
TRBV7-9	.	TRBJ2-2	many	TGTGCCAGCCAAGGGGAATCCGGGGAGCTGTTTTTT	CASQGESGELFF
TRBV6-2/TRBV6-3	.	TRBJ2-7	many	TGTGCCAGCAGTTACTCGATTAGTGGCTACGAGCAGTACTTC	CASSYSISGYEQYF
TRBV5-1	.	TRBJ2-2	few	TGCGCCAGCAGCTTGGCGAGAACCGGGGAGCTGTTTTTT	CASSLARTGELFF
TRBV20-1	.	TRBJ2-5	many	TGCAGTGCTAGTATGGGAGGAGAGACCCAGTACTTC	CSASMGGETQYF
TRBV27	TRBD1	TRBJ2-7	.	TGTGCCAGCAGTTTATTGCCCGGACAGGGTGTCTACGAGCAGTACTTC	CASSLLPGQGVYEQYF
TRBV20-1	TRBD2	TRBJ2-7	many	TGCAGTGCCTTATATACTGGACTAGTTTCCTACGAGCAGTACTTC	CSALYTGLVSYEQYF
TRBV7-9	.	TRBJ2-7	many	TGTGCCAGTTCCCGGGACGCATACCCCTACGAGCAGTACTTC	CASSRDAYPYEQYF
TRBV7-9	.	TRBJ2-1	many	TGTGCCAGCAGCCCACAAGCCATCCGGGACGCATACAATGAGCAGTTCTTC	CASSPQAIRDAYNEQFF
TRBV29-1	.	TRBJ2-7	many	TGCAGCGTTGAACAGGGGTTGGGGGAGCAGTACTTC	CSVEQGLGEQYF
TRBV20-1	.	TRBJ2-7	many	TGCAGTGCTAGCGGGGCCAGTTTGCGGGACGAGCAGTACTTC	CSASGASLRDEQYF
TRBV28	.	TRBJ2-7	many	TGTGCCAGCTTCGGGGAGATCTCCTACGAGCAGTACTTC	CASFGEISYEQYF